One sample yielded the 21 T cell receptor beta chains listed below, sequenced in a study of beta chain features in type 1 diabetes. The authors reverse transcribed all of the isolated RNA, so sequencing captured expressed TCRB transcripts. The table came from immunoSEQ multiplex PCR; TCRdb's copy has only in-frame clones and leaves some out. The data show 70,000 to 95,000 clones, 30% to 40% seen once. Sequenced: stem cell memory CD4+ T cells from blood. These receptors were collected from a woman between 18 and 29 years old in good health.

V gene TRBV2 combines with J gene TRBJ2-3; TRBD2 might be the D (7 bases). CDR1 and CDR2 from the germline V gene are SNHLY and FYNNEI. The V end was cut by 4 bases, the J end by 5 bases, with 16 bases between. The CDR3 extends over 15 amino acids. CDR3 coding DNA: TGTGCCAGCAGTGTTCGAGGGGGGGCGGGAGATACGCAGTATTTT. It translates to CASSVRGGAGDTQYF.

For the CDR3, the DNA is TGCGCCAGCAGCTTGGTCGGCGGAGGGGAGACCCAGTACTTC. Translation gives CASSLVGGGETQYF. The chain carries TRBV5-1 and TRBJ2-5, with D perhaps matching TRBD2 (6 bases). Per germline, CDR1 SGHRS and CDR2 YFSETQ. The CDR3 spans 14 residues. Trimming cost V 0 bases and J 5 bases, with 11 bases left between them.

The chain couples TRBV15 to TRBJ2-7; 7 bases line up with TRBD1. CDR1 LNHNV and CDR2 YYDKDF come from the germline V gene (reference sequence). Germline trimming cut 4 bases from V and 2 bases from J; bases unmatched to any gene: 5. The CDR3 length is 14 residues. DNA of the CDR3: TGTGCCACCAGCACCAGGGACAGAGCCTACGAGCAGTACTTC. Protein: CATSTRDRAYEQYF.

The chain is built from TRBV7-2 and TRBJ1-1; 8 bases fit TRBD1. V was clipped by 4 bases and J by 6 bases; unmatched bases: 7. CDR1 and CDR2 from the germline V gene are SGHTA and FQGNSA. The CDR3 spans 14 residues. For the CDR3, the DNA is TGTGCCAGCAGCTCGACAGGGGCCCTACCTGAAGCTTTCTTT. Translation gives CASSSTGALPEAFF.

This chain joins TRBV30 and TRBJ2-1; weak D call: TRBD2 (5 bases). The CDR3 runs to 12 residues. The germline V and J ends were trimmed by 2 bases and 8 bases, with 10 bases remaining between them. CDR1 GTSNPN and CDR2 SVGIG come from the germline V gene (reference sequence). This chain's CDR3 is CAWSSSGYEQFF. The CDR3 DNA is TGTGCCTGGAGTTCCTCGGGGTATGAGCAGTTCTTC. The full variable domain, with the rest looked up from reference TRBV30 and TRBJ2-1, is SQTIHQWPATLVQPVGSPLSLECTVEGTSNPNLYWYRQAAGRGLQLLFYSVGIGQISSEVPQNLSASRPQDRQFILSSKKLLLSDSGFYLCAWSSSGYEQFFGPGTRLTVL.

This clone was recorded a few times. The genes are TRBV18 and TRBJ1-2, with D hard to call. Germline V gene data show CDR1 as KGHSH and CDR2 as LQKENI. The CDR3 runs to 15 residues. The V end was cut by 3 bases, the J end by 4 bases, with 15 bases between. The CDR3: CASSPPQLGVYGYTF. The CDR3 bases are TGTGCCAGCTCACCCCCGCAATTGGGCGTCTATGGCTACACCTTC.

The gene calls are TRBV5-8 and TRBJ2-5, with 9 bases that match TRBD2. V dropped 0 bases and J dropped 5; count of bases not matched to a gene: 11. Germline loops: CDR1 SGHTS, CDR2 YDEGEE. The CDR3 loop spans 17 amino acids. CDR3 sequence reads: CASSLDRGAGGWETQYF. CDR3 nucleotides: TGTGCCAGCAGCTTGGACCGAGGAGCGGGGGGATGGGAGACCCAGTACTTC.

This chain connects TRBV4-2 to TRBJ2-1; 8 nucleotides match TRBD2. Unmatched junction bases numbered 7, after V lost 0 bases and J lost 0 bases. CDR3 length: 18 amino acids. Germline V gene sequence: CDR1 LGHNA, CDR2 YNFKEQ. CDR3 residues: CASSQDRRGGSSYNEQFF. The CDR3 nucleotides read TGTGCCAGCAGCCAAGATCGGCGCGGGGGGAGCTCCTACAATGAGCAGTTCTTC.

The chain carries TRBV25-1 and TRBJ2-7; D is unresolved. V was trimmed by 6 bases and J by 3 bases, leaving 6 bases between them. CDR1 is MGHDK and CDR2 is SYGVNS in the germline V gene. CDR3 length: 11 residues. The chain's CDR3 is CASSRNYEQYF. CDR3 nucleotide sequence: TGTGCCAGCAGCAGGAACTACGAGCAGTACTTC.

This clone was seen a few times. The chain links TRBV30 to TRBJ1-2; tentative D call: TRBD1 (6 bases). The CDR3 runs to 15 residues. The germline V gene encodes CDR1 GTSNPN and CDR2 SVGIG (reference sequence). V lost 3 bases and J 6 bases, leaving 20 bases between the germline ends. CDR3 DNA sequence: TGTGCCTGGAGCGCCTCAGGGGCAGGGATAAATGGCTACACCTTC. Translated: CAWSASGAGINGYTF.

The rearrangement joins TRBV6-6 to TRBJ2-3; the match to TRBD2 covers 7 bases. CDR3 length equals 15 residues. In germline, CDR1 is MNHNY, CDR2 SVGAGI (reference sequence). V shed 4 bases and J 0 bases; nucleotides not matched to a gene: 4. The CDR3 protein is CASSSGAGSTDTQYF. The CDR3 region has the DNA TGTGCCAGCAGTTCGGGAGCGGGGAGCACAGATACGCAGTATTTT.

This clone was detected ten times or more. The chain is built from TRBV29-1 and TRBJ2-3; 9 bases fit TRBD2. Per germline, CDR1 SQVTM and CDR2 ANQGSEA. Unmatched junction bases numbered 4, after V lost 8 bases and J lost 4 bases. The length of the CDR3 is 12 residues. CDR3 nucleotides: TGCAGCACACGGACTAGCGCAGATACGCAGTATTTT. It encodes CSTRTSADTQYF.

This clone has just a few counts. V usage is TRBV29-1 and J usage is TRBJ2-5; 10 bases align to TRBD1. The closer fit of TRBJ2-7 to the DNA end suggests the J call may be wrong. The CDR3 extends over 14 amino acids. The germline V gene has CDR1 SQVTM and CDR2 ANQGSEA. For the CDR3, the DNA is TGCAGCGTTGAGGGGACAGGGGCCAATTACGAGCAGTACTTC. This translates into CSVEGTGANYEQYF.

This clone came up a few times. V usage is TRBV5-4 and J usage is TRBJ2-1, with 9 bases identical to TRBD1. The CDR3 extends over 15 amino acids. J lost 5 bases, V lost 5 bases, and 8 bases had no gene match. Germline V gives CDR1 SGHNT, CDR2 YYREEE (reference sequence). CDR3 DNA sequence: TGTGCCAGCAGTCAGGACAGGGGTATTGACAATGAGCAGTTCTTC. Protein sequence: CASSQDRGIDNEQFF.

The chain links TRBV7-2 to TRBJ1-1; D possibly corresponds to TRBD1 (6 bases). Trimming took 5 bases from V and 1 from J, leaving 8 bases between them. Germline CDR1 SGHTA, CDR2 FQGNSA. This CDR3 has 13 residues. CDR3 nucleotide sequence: TGTGCCAGCAGCCCGGGACAGAACACTGAAGCTTTCTTT. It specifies CASSPGQNTEAFF.

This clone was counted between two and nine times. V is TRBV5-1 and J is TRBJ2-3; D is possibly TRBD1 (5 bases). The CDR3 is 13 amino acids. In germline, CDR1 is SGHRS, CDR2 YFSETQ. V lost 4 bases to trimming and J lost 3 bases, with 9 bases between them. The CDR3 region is CASSNQGTDTQYF. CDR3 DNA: TGCGCCAGCAGCAACCAGGGAACAGATACGCAGTATTTT.

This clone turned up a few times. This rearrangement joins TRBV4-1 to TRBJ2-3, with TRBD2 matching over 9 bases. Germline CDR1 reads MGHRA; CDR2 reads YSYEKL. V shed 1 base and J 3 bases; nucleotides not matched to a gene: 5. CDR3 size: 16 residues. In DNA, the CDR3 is TGCGCCAGCAGCCAAGTAGCTAGCGGGACTACAGATACGCAGTATTTT. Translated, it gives CASSQVASGTTDTQYF.

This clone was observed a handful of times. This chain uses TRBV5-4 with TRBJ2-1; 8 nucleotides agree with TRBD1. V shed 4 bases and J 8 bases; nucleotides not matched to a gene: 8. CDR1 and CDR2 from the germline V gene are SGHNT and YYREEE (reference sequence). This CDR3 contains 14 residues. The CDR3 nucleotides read TGTGCCAGCAGCCCCCCCGGACAGGGATATGAGCAGTTCTTC. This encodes CASSPPGQGYEQFF.

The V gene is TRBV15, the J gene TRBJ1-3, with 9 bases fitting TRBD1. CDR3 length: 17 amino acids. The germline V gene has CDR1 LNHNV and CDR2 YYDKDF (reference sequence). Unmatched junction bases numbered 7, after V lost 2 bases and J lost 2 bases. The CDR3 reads CATSRTWDRAPGNTIYF. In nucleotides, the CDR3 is TGTGCCACCAGCAGAACCTGGGACAGGGCTCCTGGAAACACCATATATTTT.

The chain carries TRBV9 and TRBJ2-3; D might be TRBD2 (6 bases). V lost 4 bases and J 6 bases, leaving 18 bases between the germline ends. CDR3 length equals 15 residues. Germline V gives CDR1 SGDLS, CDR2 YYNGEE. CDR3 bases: TGTGCCAGCAGCTCATTGCGGGGCCGGGGGGATACGCAGTATTTT. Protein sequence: CASSSLRGRGDTQYF.

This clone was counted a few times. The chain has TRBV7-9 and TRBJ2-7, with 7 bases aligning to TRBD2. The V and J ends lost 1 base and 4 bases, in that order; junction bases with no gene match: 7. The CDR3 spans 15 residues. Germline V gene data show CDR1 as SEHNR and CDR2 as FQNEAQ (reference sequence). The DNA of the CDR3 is TGTGCCAGCAGCTTAGTCGGGCGGGGGAGTTACGAGCAGTACTTC. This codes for CASSLVGRGSYEQYF.